This TCR beta chain was captured in a study of CD8 T cells in ankylosing spondylitis. Points from the study as a whole: In synovial fluid and blood from reactive arthritis, some motif variants were previously reported.

Each CDR3 protein gets one entry after TCRdb re-called the 5' RACE reads with MiXCR. The sample includes 210,000 or so distinct CDR3 sequences, 8.2% of them seen just once. Germline CDR1 and CDR2: SGHTA and FQGNSA. The V end was cut by 1 base, the J end by 9 bases, with 10 bases between. CDR3 length: 13 residues. This clonotype occurred many times. Its antigen is as yet unknown. V is TRBV7-2 and J is TRBJ1-5; D gene uncertain. The clonotype originates from a female donor with ankylosing spondylitis or in good health (not recorded which). The material sequenced was blood, either unsorted or a sorted T cell fraction (not recorded which). Here the CDR3 reads CASSLGGVRPQHF. The CDR3 DNA reads as TGTGCCAGCAGCTTAGGTGGGGTTCGGCCCCAGCATTTT.